This entry lists 31 T cell receptor beta chains sequenced from one sample in a study of beta chain features in type 1 diabetes. As every portion of the isolated RNA was reverse transcribed, the sequencing read expressed TCRB transcripts. Method: immunoSEQ multiplex PCR; TCRdb's copy keeps in-frame clones and lacks some. The data contain 200,000 to 250,000 clones, around an eighth of them seen just once; the ten biggest clones take up around 0.025%. The sequencing sample was made of naive CD4+ T cells from blood. These receptors originate from a woman in her 40s in good health.

There are a few counts of this clone. This chain joins TRBV19 and TRBJ2-2, with 9 bases aligning to TRBD1. V lost 9 bases, J lost 6 bases, and 8 bases stayed unmatched. This CDR3 is 14 amino acids long. The germline V gene encodes CDR1 LNHDA and CDR2 SQIVND (reference sequence). The CDR3 DNA is TGTGCCAGCAAGGGGGACAGGGCCCCCGGGGAGCTGTTTTTT. Its protein is CASKGDRAPGELFF.

This clone was seen a few times. The CDR3 region has the DNA TGTGCCAGCAGCTTACAGGGGAATCAGCCCCAGCATTTT. Its translation: CASSLQGNQPQHF. The chain is built from TRBV5-4 and TRBJ1-5, with TRBD1 identical over 7 bases. This CDR3 has 13 residues. V gave up 2 bases and J gave up 4 bases; unmatched junction bases: 0. Germline CDR1 is SGHNT and CDR2 is YYREEE (reference sequence).

This clone was detected a few times. This chain connects TRBV11-2 to TRBJ2-3, with 11 bases matching TRBD2. This CDR3 has 16 amino acids. The ends lost 5 bases at V and 0 bases at J; junction bases unmatched: 4. Germline V gene sequence: CDR1 SGHAT, CDR2 FQNNGV. The CDR3 nucleotides read TGTGCCAGCAGCCCCCGACTAGCGGGGAGCACAGATACGCAGTATTTT. Protein product: CASSPRLAGSTDTQYF.

A few counts support this clone. The rearrangement links TRBV5-4 to TRBJ1-6, with 11 nucleotides matching TRBD1. Germline CDR1 is SGHNT and CDR2 is YYREEE (reference sequence). The V segment lost 2 bases and the J segment 5 bases; nucleotides outside the gene matches: 3. The CDR3 runs to 16 residues. CDR3 sequence reads: CASSLGQGANNSPLHF. The CDR3 nucleotides are TGTGCCAGCAGCTTAGGACAGGGGGCAAATAATTCACCCCTCCACTTT. Full variable domain (remainder filled in from reference TRBV5-4 and TRBJ1-6): ETGVTQSPTHLIKTRGQQVTLRCSSQSGHNTVSWYQQALGQGPQFIFQYYREEENGRGNFPPRFSGLQFPNYSSELNVNALELDDSALYLCASSLGQGANNSPLHFGNGTRLTVT.

The V gene is TRBV4-1, the J gene TRBJ2-5; 12 nucleotides agree with TRBD2. Germline V lookup: CDR1 MGHRA, CDR2 YSYEKL. This CDR3 comprises 16 residues. After removal of 4 bases from V and 4 bases from J, the junction contained 7 bases not matched to a gene. The CDR3 DNA sequence: TGCGCCAGCAGCCCCCAGGGACTAGCGGGTCGAGAGACCCAGTACTTC. Protein sequence: CASSPQGLAGRETQYF.

The chain recombines TRBV2 with TRBJ1-2, with D possibly being TRBD1 (5 bases). From germline, CDR1 is SNHLY and CDR2 FYNNEI. CDR3 size: 13 residues. The ends were cut back, 2 bases at V and 12 bases at J, with 16 bases in the middle. CDR3 nucleotides: TGTGCCAGCAGTGAATATCTGTCCAGGGCCCACACCTTC. Amino acid sequence: CASSEYLSRAHTF. Variable domain in full (rest from reference TRBV2 and TRBJ1-2): EPEVTQTPSHQVTQMGQEVILRCVPISNHLYFYWYRQILGQKVEFLVSFYNNEISEKSEIFDDQFSVERPDGSNFTLKIRSTKLEDSAMYFCASSEYLSRAHTFGSGTRLTVV.

The table lists this clone with a few counts. The chain is built from TRBV6-5 and TRBJ1-4, with 7 bases identical to TRBD1. The V and J ends lost 2 bases and 2 bases, in that order; junction bases with no gene match: 2. Germline V lookup: CDR1 MNHEY, CDR2 SVGAGI. This CDR3 has 15 residues. CDR3 nucleotide sequence: TGTGCCAGCAGTTACGCGGACAGGACTAATGAAAAACTGTTTTTT. The encoded protein is CASSYADRTNEKLFF.

This clone was counted a few times. The CDR3 sequence is CASSMERGGLPSYEQYF. In nucleotides, the CDR3 is TGTGCCAGTAGTATGGAGAGAGGGGGATTACCCTCCTACGAGCAGTACTTC. The chain uses TRBV19 and TRBJ2-7; D possibly corresponds to TRBD1 (6 bases). Deletions cut 3 bases from V and 0 bases from J, with 18 bases between. Germline CDR1 reads LNHDA; CDR2 reads SQIVND (reference sequence). This CDR3 is 17 amino acids long.

CDR3 loop: CAIPSRPRGSGTDTQYF. In DNA, the CDR3 is TGCGCCATCCCTTCAAGACCCAGGGGGAGTGGCACAGATACGCAGTATTTT. The rearrangement uses TRBV4-3 and TRBJ2-3, with 7 bases that match TRBD1. The CDR3 is made up of 17 amino acids. Germline trimming cut 10 bases from V and 1 base from J; bases unmatched to any gene: 17. Germline assignment: CDR1 LGHNA and CDR2 YSLEER.

The chain employs TRBV5-1 and TRBJ2-7, with 9 bases identical to TRBD2. The CDR3 totals 15 residues. Germline CDR1 SGHRS, CDR2 YFSETQ. V was pared by 4 bases and J by 5 bases, with 10 bases of the junction left unmatched. The CDR3 sequence: CASSPRVAGADEQYF. The CDR3 bases are TGCGCCAGCAGCCCCAGGGTAGCGGGGGCCGACGAGCAGTACTTC.

This clone was detected a few times. The chain is built from TRBV7-2 and TRBJ1-3; D remains unclear. Germline loops: CDR1 SGHTA, CDR2 FQGNSA. The CDR3 has 14 amino acids. Trimming took 4 bases from V and 0 from J, leaving 7 bases between them. In DNA, the CDR3 is TGTGCCAGCAGCTACGGTAACTCTGGAAACACCATATATTTT. As protein: CASSYGNSGNTIYF.

This clone was counted a few times. The CDR3 DNA reads as TGTGCCAGCAGCTTAGCCGGCCTAGCGGGGGGAGACCTAGCCAAAAACATTCAGTACTTC. Protein product: CASSLAGLAGGDLAKNIQYF. The chain has TRBV7-2 and TRBJ2-4; 11 bases agree with TRBD2. Germline V lookup: CDR1 SGHTA, CDR2 FQGNSA. The junction had 10 bases not matched to a gene; V was cut back by 0 bases and J by 0 bases. The CDR3 loop spans 20 amino acids.

This chain connects TRBV11-2 to TRBJ2-5, with D uncertain. The CDR3 has 14 residues. Trimming removed 3 bases from V and 3 bases from J, with 11 bases in between. The V gene's germline CDR1 is SGHAT and CDR2 FQNNGV. The CDR3 sequence: CASSFVVTKETQYF. CDR3 DNA sequence: TGTGCCAGCAGCTTCGTCGTCACTAAAGAGACCCAGTACTTC. Combining the CDR3 with reference TRBV11-2 and TRBJ2-5 gives the whole variable domain EAGVAQSPRYKIIEKRQSVAFWCNPISGHATLYWYQQILGQGPKLLIQFQNNGVVDDSQLPKDRFSAERLKGVDSTLKIQPAKLEDSAVYLCASSFVVTKETQYFGPGTRLLVL.

V is TRBV27 and J is TRBJ2-1; 9 bases are a match to TRBD1. The V and J ends lost 5 bases and 6 bases, in that order; junction bases with no gene match: 8. This CDR3 is built from 15 residues. Germline assignment: CDR1 MNHEY and CDR2 SMNVEV (reference sequence). CDR3 protein: CASSPNRGRFNEQFF. The CDR3 bases are TGTGCCAGCAGTCCGAACAGGGGGCGATTCAATGAGCAGTTCTTC.

The CDR3 spells CASSLVGGETQYF. As DNA, the CDR3 is TGTGCCAGCAGCTTAGTAGGGGGAGAGACCCAGTACTTC. The genes are TRBV7-2 and TRBJ2-5; D perhaps matches TRBD1 (6 bases). This CDR3 comprises 13 residues. V lost 1 base, J lost 4 bases, and 7 bases lay in between. Germline assignment: CDR1 SGHTA and CDR2 FQGNSA.

The chain joins TRBV2 to TRBJ2-1; 8 positions match TRBD2. This CDR3 is built from 15 residues. V gave up 5 bases and J gave up 6 bases; unmatched junction bases: 9. Germline V lookup: CDR1 SNHLY, CDR2 FYNNEI. The CDR3 DNA reads TGTGCCAGCAGTCCATCCCCCCTAGCGGGCAATGAGCAGTTCTTC. It yields the protein CASSPSPLAGNEQFF.

The V call is TRBV14, the J call TRBJ1-1; D is undetermined. V dropped 1 base and J dropped 7 bases, with 13 bases sitting between them. Germline-derived CDR1 and CDR2 are SGHDN and FVKESK. CDR3 length: 14 residues. CDR3 region: CASSQGWIPGEAFF. The CDR3 DNA reads TGTGCCAGCAGCCAAGGATGGATACCAGGTGAAGCTTTCTTT.

This clone was picked up a small number of times. The chain carries TRBV5-5 and TRBJ2-3, with 7 bases matching TRBD1. The CDR3 is made up of 15 amino acids. Per the germline V gene, CDR1 is SGHKS and CDR2 is YYEKEE (reference sequence). The V segment lost 5 bases and the J segment 6 bases; nucleotides outside the gene matches: 12. CDR3 bases: TGTGCCAGCAGTTCCGGGACAGTGATATCCGATACGCAGTATTTT. Residues: CASSSGTVISDTQYF.

This clone came up a few times. The rearrangement uses TRBV7-2 and TRBJ2-7, with TRBD1 matching over 7 bases. The V gene's germline CDR1 is SGHTA and CDR2 FQGNSA. Trimming took 2 bases from V and 3 from J; bases not matched to a gene: 7. The CDR3 runs 15 residues. The CDR3 spells CASSLNRDSHYEQYF. CDR3 bases: TGTGCCAGCAGCTTAAACCGGGACAGCCACTACGAGCAGTACTTC.

This clone was picked up a small number of times. V is TRBV15 and J is TRBJ1-2, with a tentative D call TRBD1 (6 bases). Trimming took off 2 bases at V and 4 bases at J, with 17 bases between the two ends. Germline-derived CDR1 and CDR2 are LNHNV and YYDKDF (reference sequence). This CDR3 contains 16 residues. The CDR3 region is CATSRPGQGNFYGYTF. The CDR3 DNA reads as TGTGCCACCAGCAGACCAGGGCAGGGGAATTTCTATGGCTACACCTTC.

This chain uses TRBV5-1 with TRBJ2-1, with TRBD2 matching over 11 bases. The V and J ends lost 4 bases and 6 bases, in that order; junction bases with no gene match: 6. There are 15 residues in the CDR3. Germline V gives CDR1 SGHRS, CDR2 YFSETQ. In nucleotides, the CDR3 is TGCGCCAGCAGCCCACTAGCGGGGGCCACCAATGAGCAGTTCTTC. Protein product: CASSPLAGATNEQFF. Full variable domain (missing parts from reference TRBV5-1 and TRBJ2-1): KAGVTQTPRYLIKTRGQQVTLSCSPISGHRSVSWYQQTPGQGLQFLFEYFSETQRNKGNFPGRFSGRQFSNSRSEMNVSTLELGDSALYLCASSPLAGATNEQFFGPGTRLTVL.

This clone was found a few times. J is TRBJ2-2 and V is TRBV5-1, with a possible D match to TRBD1 (6 bases). In germline, CDR1 is SGHRS, CDR2 YFSETQ. V was shortened by 4 bases and J by 0 bases, with 10 bases between the two germline ends. This CDR3 contains 15 residues. CDR3 nucleotides: TGCGCCAGCAGCGACAGGCCCCCGAACACCGGGGAGCTGTTTTTT. Residues: CASSDRPPNTGELFF. Based on the CDR3 plus reference TRBV5-1 and TRBJ2-2, the full variable domain is KAGVTQTPRYLIKTRGQQVTLSCSPISGHRSVSWYQQTPGQGLQFLFEYFSETQRNKGNFPGRFSGRQFSNSRSEMNVSTLELGDSALYLCASSDRPPNTGELFFGEGSRLTVL.

V is TRBV7-2 and J is TRBJ2-5; TRBD2 agrees at 10 bases. In germline, CDR1 is SGHTA, CDR2 FQGNSA. The CDR3 extends over 16 amino acids. Trimming cost V 1 base and J 2 bases; bases outside gene matches: 4. In nucleotides, the CDR3 is TGTGCCAGCAGCTTAGAGCTAGCGGGGGTACAAGAGACCCAGTACTTC. Its translation: CASSLELAGVQETQYF. The full variable domain, with the rest looked up from reference TRBV7-2 and TRBJ2-5, is GAGVSQSPSNKVTEKGKDVELRCDPISGHTALYWYRQSLGQGLEFLIYFQGNSAPDKSGLPSDRFSAERTGGSVSTLTIQRTQQEDSAVYLCASSLELAGVQETQYFGPGTRLLVL.

This clone came up a few times. This chain connects TRBV19 to TRBJ1-5; D gene ambiguous. Trimming took 3 bases from V and 0 from J, leaving 12 bases between them. Germline-derived CDR1 and CDR2 are LNHDA and SQIVND (reference sequence). This CDR3 region has 16 residues. CDR3: CASSMLVRHSNQPQHF. The DNA of the CDR3 is TGTGCCAGTAGTATGCTGGTTAGACATAGCAATCAGCCCCAGCATTTT.

This clone was seen a few times. One end of the junction varies from germline; a read error may be responsible. The chain links TRBV6-6 to TRBJ1-1, with TRBD1 matching over 9 bases. CDR1 is MNHNY and CDR2 is SVGAGI in the germline V gene (reference sequence). The CDR3 extends over 13 amino acids. CDR3 in DNA: TGTGCCAGCAGTGACAGGGGGAATGATGAAGCCTTCTTT. This translates into CASSDRGNDEAFF.

This clone showed up many times. The chain couples TRBV7-2 to TRBJ2-6; perhaps TRBD2 as D (6 bases). The CDR3 spans 16 residues. Germline CDR1 reads SGHTA; CDR2 reads FQGNSA. V shed 5 bases and J shed 1 base, with 12 bases lying between them. CDR3 nucleotides: TGTGCCAGCAGCCCATGGAGGGCTTCTGGGGCCAACGTCCTGACTTTC. It yields the protein CASSPWRASGANVLTF.

The chain carries TRBV6-5 and TRBJ2-7, with a tentative D call TRBD2 (6 bases). The CDR3 length is 14 residues. Germline CDR1 MNHEY, CDR2 SVGAGI. The V end was cut by 6 bases, the J end by 3 bases, with 15 bases between. The CDR3 region has the DNA TGTGCCAGCAGCCGCGGGACGGCGTTCTACGAGCAGTACTTC. Encoded protein: CASSRGTAFYEQYF.

In this sample, this clone turned up a few times. V is TRBV28 and J is TRBJ1-2, with D tentatively TRBD1 (5 bases). This CDR3 is 16 amino acids long. The V gene lost 0 bases and the J gene lost 8 bases, with 19 bases spanning the gap. The V gene's germline CDR1 is MDHEN and CDR2 SYDVKM. CDR3 DNA: TGTGCCAGCAGTTTATGGACAGCATCTATGGTGATCGGCTACACCTTC. Protein sequence: CASSLWTASMVIGYTF.

The chain links TRBV7-8 to TRBJ1-6, with 10 bases aligning to TRBD1. V shed 5 bases, J shed 7 bases, and the junction held 8 bases outside the gene matches. This CDR3 region has 16 residues. CDR1 and CDR2 (germline): SGHVS, FQNEAQ. CDR3 nucleotides: TGTGCCAGCAGCCCAAGACAGGGGGCGAGAAATTCACCCCTCCACTTT. Protein sequence: CASSPRQGARNSPLHF.

This clone occurred a few times. The junction departs from the called germline gene at one end, perhaps through a read error. This chain connects TRBV12-5 to TRBJ1-2, with a tentative D call TRBD1 (5 bases). CDR3 length equals 11 residues. CDR1 and CDR2 from the germline V gene are LGHNT and FRNRAP. The CDR3 protein is CASGLGGAKRF. CDR3 nucleotide sequence: TGTGCTAGTGGGCTCGGAGGGGCTAAAAGGTTC.

This clone showed up just a few times. The chain recombines TRBV7-8 with TRBJ2-6; 7 bases are shared with TRBD2. After removal of 1 base from V and 0 bases from J, the junction contained 15 bases not matched to a gene. Per germline, CDR1 SGHVS and CDR2 FQNEAQ. The CDR3 is 21 amino acids. CDR3 amino acids: CASSLVSGLGFTASGANVLTF. Here the CDR3 DNA reads TGTGCCAGCAGCTTAGTTAGCGGACTAGGTTTTACCGCCTCTGGGGCCAACGTCCTGACTTTC.